This T cell receptor (beta chain) was observed in a study of blood T cell repertoires in COVID-19. Living in about two dozen US areas, the participants were between roughly 18 and 90 years of age. In assigning cohorts, the study relied on participant-reported clinical history. TCRdb's copy holds only in-frame clones and misses some; the assay was immunoSEQ multiplex PCR. The sample records roughly 300,000 clones, more than 85% being singletons. The receptor's source is a woman in her twenties or thirties who had recovered from COVID-19. Sample: PBMCs or T cells enriched from blood (not recorded which).

DNA for the CDR3: TGTGCTAGTGGTTTGACAGTGAACACTGAAGCTTTCTTT. This translates into CASGLTVNTEAFF. This chain links TRBV12-5 with TRBJ1-1; D not certain. Germline V gives CDR1 LGHNT, CDR2 FRNRAP. The CDR3 loop spans 13 amino acids. Trimming shortened V by 2 bases and J by 0 bases, and 4 bases separated the two germline ends.